This T cell receptor beta chain was retrieved from a study of blood T cell repertoires in COVID-19. Study summary: COVID-19 samples from acute and convalescent phases originated in the United States, Italy and Spain. The analysed material was cDNA or gDNA that came from T cells, B-cell-depleted T cells, or PBMCs.

The V and J ends lost 5 bases and 2 bases, in that order; junction bases with no gene match: 6. Per the germline V gene, CDR1 is SGHTA and CDR2 is FQGTGA. The CDR3 is made up of 14 amino acids. Those enrolled in Seattle joined during active infection and were followed longitudinally afterward. Original data processing: Reference gene primer amplification gave estimated nucleated cell counts. This table comes from immunoSEQ multiplex PCR, and its TCRdb copy is limited to in-frame clones, with some not included. From that table come the V and J calls and clone size; the DNA was used to work out D and trimming. Among about 120,000 clones, around 90% were seen once, and the ten largest hold roughly 4%.

The source material was peripheral blood. The rearrangement joins TRBV7-3 to TRBJ2-7, with 7 bases aligning to TRBD1. The source is a woman in her sixties or seventies with COVID-19, enrolled during active disease. CDR3 residues: CASSVSGTAYEQYF. CDR3 coding DNA: TGTGCCAGCAGCGTATCCGGGACAGCCTACGAGCAGTACTTC.